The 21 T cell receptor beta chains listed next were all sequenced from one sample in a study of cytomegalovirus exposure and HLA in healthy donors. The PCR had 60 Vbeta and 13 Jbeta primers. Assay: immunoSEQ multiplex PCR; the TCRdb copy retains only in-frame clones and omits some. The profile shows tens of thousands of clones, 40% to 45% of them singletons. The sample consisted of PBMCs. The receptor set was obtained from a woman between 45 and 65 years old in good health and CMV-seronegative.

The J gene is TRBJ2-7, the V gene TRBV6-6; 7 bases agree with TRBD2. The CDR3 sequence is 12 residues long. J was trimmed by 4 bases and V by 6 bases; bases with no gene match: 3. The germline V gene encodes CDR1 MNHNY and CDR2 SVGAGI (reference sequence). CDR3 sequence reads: CASSLADYEQYF. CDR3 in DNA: TGTGCCAGCAGCCTAGCGGATTACGAGCAGTACTTC.

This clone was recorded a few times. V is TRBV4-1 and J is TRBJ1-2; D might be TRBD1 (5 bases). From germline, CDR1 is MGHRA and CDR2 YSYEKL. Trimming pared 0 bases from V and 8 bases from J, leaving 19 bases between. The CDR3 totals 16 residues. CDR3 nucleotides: TGCGCCAGCAGCCAAGATAAGCGCCCAGAAGGGGTAGGCTACACCTTC. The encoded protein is CASSQDKRPEGVGYTF.

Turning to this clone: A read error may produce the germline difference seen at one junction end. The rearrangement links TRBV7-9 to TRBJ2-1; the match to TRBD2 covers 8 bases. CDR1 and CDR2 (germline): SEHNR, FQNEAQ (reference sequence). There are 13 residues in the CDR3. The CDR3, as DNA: TGTGCCAGCAGCCCGGGGGGGCGGGGTGAGGAGTTCTTC. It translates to CASSPGGRGEEFF.

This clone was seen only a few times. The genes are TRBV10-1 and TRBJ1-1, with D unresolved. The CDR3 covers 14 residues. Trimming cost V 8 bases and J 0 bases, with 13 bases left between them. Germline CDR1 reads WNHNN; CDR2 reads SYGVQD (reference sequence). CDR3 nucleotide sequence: TGCGCCAGCCCGGGTTTTTTGTTGAACACTGAAGCTTTCTTT. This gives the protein CASPGFLLNTEAFF.

The CDR3 here is CASSPTPQGRNEKLFF. The CDR3 DNA reads as TGTGCCAGCAGCCCAACCCCCCAGGGCCGGAATGAAAAACTGTTTTTT. The rearrangement links TRBV9 to TRBJ1-4, with a tentative D call TRBD1 (5 bases). Germline V lookup: CDR1 SGDLS, CDR2 YYNGEE. This CDR3 is built from 16 residues. With 4 bases removed from V and 5 bases from J, the gap between germline ends came to 18 bases. The full variable domain, its missing parts supplied by reference TRBV9 and TRBJ1-4, is DSGVTQTPKHLITATGQRVTLRCSPRSGDLSVYWYQQSLDQGLQFLIQYYNGEERAKGNILERFSAQQFPDLHSELNLSSLELGDSALYFCASSPTPQGRNEKLFFGSGTQLSVL.

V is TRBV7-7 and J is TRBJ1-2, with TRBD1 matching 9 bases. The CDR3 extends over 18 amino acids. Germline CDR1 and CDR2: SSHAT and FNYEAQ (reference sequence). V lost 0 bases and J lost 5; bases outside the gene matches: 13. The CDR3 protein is CASSLAHRGRASGYGYTF. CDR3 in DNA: TGTGCCAGCAGCTTAGCTCACAGGGGGCGAGCCTCTGGGTATGGCTACACCTTC. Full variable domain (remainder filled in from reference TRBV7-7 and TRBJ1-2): GAGVSQSPRYKVTKRGQDVTLRCDPISSHATLYWYQQALGQGPEFLTYFNYEAQPDKSGLPSDRFSAERPEGSISTLTIQRTEQRDSAMYRCASSLAHRGRASGYGYTFGSGTRLTVV.

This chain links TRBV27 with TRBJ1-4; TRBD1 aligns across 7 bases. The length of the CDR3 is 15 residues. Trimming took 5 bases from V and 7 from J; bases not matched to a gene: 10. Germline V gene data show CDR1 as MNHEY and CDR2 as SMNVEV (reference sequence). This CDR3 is CASSPTGFLREKLFF. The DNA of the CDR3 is TGTGCCAGCAGTCCGACAGGGTTTCTTCGTGAAAAACTGTTTTTT.

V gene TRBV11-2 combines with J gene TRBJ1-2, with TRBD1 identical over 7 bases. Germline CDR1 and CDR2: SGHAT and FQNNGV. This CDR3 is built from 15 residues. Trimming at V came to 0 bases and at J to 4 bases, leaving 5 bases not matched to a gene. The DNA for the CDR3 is TGTGCCAGCAGCTTAGATGTGACAGGGCGCTATGGCTACACCTTC. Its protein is CASSLDVTGRYGYTF. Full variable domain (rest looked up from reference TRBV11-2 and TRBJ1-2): EAGVAQSPRYKIIEKRQSVAFWCNPISGHATLYWYQQILGQGPKLLIQFQNNGVVDDSQLPKDRFSAERLKGVDSTLKIQPAKLEDSAVYLCASSLDVTGRYGYTFGSGTRLTVV.

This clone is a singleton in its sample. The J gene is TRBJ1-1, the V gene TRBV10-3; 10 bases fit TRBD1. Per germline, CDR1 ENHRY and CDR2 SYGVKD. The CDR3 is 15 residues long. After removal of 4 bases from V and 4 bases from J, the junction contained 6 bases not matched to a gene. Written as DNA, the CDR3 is TGTGCCATCAGTGGGACAGGGGGTAGAACCACTGAAGCTTTCTTT. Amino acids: CAISGTGGRTTEAFF.

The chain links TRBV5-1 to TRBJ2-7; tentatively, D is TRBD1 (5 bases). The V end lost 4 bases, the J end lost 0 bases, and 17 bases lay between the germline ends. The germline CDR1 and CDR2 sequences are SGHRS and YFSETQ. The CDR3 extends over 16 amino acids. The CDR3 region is CASSTDSFTSSYEQYF. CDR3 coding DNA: TGCGCCAGCAGCACAGACAGTTTTACAAGCTCCTACGAGCAGTACTTC. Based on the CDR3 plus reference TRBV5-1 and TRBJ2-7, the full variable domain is KAGVTQTPRYLIKTRGQQVTLSCSPISGHRSVSWYQQTPGQGLQFLFEYFSETQRNKGNFPGRFSGRQFSNSRSEMNVSTLELGDSALYLCASSTDSFTSSYEQYFGPGTRLTVT.

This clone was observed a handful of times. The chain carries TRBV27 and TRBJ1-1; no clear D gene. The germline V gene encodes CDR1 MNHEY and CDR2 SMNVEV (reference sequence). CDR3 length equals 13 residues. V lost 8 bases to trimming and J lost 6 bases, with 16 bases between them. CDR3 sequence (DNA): TGTGCCAGCCTTCCCATCAGGAGGCCTGAAGCTTTCTTT. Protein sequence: CASLPIRRPEAFF.

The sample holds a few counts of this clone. The CDR3 region has the DNA TGTGCCAGCAGCTTATCCGGAACAGGGGGTGTGGAAAAACTGTTTTTT. It encodes CASSLSGTGGVEKLFF. The rearrangement joins TRBV5-4 to TRBJ1-4; 8 bases are a match to TRBD1. Germline CDR1 SGHNT, CDR2 YYREEE (reference sequence). V shed 2 bases, J shed 8 bases, and the junction held 11 bases outside the gene matches. The CDR3 runs to 16 residues. The whole variable domain, remainder taken from reference TRBV5-4 and TRBJ1-4, is ETGVTQSPTHLIKTRGQQVTLRCSSQSGHNTVSWYQQALGQGPQFIFQYYREEENGRGNFPPRFSGLQFPNYSSELNVNALELDDSALYLCASSLSGTGGVEKLFFGSGTQLSVL.

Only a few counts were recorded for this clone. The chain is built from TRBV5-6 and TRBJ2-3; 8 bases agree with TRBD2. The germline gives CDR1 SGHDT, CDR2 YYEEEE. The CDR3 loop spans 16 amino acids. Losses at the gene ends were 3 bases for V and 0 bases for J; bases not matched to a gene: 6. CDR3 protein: CASSSSGGLSTDTQYF. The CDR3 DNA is TGTGCCAGCAGCTCGAGCGGGGGCCTAAGCACAGATACGCAGTATTTT.

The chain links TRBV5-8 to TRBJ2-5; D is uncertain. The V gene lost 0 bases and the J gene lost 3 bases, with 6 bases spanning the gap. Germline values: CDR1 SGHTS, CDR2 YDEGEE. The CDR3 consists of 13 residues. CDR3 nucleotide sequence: TGTGCCAGCAGCTTGGGGCAGGAAGAGACCCAGTACTTC. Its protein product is CASSLGQEETQYF.

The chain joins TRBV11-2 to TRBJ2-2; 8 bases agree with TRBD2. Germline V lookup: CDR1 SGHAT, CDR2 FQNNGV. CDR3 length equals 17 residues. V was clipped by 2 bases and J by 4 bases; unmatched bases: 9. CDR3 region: CASSLQPAGAGTGELFF. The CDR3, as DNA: TGTGCCAGCAGCTTACAACCAGCGGGGGCGGGCACCGGGGAGCTGTTTTTT. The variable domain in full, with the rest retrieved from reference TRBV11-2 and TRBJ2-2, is EAGVAQSPRYKIIEKRQSVAFWCNPISGHATLYWYQQILGQGPKLLIQFQNNGVVDDSQLPKDRFSAERLKGVDSTLKIQPAKLEDSAVYLCASSLQPAGAGTGELFFGEGSRLTVL.

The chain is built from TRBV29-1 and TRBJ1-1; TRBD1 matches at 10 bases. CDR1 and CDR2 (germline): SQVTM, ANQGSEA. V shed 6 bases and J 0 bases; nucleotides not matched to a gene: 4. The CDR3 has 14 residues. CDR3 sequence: CSVRQGAVNTEAFF. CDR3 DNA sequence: TGCAGCGTAAGACAGGGGGCGGTGAACACTGAAGCTTTCTTT.

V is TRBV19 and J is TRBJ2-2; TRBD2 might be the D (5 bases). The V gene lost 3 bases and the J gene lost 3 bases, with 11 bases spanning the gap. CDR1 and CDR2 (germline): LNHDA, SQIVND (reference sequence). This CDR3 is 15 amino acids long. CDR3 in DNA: TGTGCCAGTAGTATTTGGAGGACGGACACCGGGGAGCTGTTTTTT. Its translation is CASSIWRTDTGELFF.

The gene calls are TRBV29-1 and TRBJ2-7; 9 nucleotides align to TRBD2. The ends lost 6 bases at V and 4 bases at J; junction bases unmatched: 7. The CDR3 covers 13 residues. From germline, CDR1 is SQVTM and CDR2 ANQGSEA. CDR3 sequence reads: CSVVSGGLYEQYF. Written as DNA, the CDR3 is TGCAGCGTCGTTAGCGGGGGCCTGTACGAGCAGTACTTC.

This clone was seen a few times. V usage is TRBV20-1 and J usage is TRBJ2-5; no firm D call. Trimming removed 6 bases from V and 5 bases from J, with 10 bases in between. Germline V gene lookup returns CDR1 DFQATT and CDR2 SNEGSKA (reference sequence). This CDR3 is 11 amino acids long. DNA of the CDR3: TGCAGTGCGCTAACGTCGGAGACCCAGTACTTC. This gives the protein CSALTSETQYF.

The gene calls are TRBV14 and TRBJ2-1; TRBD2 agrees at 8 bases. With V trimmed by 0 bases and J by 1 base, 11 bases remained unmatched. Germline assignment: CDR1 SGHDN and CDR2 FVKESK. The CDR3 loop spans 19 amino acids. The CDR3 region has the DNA TGTGCCAGCAGCCAAGAGCTCCAGCGGGGGCCCTCATCCTACAATGAGCAGTTCTTC. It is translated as CASSQELQRGPSSYNEQFF.

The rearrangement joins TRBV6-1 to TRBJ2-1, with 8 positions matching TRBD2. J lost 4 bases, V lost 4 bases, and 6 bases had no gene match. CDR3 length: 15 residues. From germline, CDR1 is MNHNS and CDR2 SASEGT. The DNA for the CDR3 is TGTGCCAGCAGTGGAGCGGGGGCCCTTTACAATGAGCAGTTCTTC. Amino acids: CASSGAGALYNEQFF.